Listed below are T cell receptor beta chains from one sample, sequenced in a study of blood T cell repertoires in COVID-19. Produced via immunoSEQ multiplex PCR; TCRdb's table is partial and in-frame only. The table shows 200,000 to 300,000 clones, with approximately 85% occurring only once. Sequencing was done on a sample of peripheral blood. The receptors here all came from a man in his fifties with COVID-19, enrolled during active disease. Each CDR3 is given without its conserved first and last residue.

j_call v_call cdr3_aa
TRBJ1-1 TRBV2 ASALGGPGFDTEAF
TRBJ1-2 TRBV27 ASSPEQGGYGYT
TRBJ2-7 TRBV19 ASSRTDYEQY
TRBJ1-5 TRBV5-8 ASSKGLHNQPQH
TRBJ1-4 TRBV9 ASSVEGARGEKLF
TRBJ1-1 TRBV9 ASSVNRERSTEAF
TRBJ2-3 TRBV7-3 ASSLWASGGAGTDTQY
TRBJ1-1 TRBV6-5 ASSYGGRGEAF
TRBJ2-2 TRBV2 ASSRDKNTGELF
TRBJ1-3 TRBV28 ASSGTGNSGNTIY
TRBJ1-1 TRBV7-3 ASSFPGQVEAF
TRBJ2-1 TRBV5-1 ASSLTGTSGVNEQF
TRBJ1-4 TRBV4-1 ASSQGTGVGNEKLF
TRBJ1-4 TRBV10-3 AISDGRVEKLF
TRBJ2-5 TRBV7-2 ASSSKTSGGAYVETQY
TRBJ2-5 TRBV7-2 ASSLRGSGGAGETQY
TRBJ1-4 TRBV7-9 ASSSKEGGINEKLF
TRBJ2-5 TRBV6-2/TRBV6-3 ASSYSRFKETQY
TRBJ1-4 TRBV7-9 ASSSNSGGNEKLF
TRBJ1-2 TRBV6-5 ASRGSVNRVYGYT
TRBJ1-2 TRBV28 ASSFEGVRGYT
TRBJ1-1 TRBV2 ASMGTFALETEAF
TRBJ1-2 TRBV3-1/TRBV3-2 ASSYGEGPYGYT
TRBJ1-4 TRBV18 ASSPPRGQGDEKLF
TRBJ1-6 TRBV11-2 ASSSRLRYNSPLH
TRBJ2-7 TRBV4-3 ASSESQGPYEQY
TRBJ2-7 TRBV13 ASSRQRVYEQY
TRBJ1-2 TRBV28 ASSSVWGYT
TRBJ1-5 TRBV10-3 AISESHSNQPQH
TRBJ2-3 TRBV29-1 SVEGLADTQY
TRBJ2-6 TRBV2 ASSERDRGRVSVLT
TRBJ1-6 TRBV28 ASTRTEVSPLH
TRBJ2-5 TRBV30 AREGSGGHETQY
TRBJ1-3 TRBV18 ASSSTGVSGNTIY
TRBJ2-7 TRBV9 ASSERTGTLYEQY
TRBJ2-5 TRBV6-5 ASSGRLAFETQY
TRBJ1-5 TRBV7-9 ASSLGAQGNQPQH
TRBJ1-1 TRBV5-4 ASSLGTGGVWNTEAF
TRBJ2-5 TRBV19 ASSMGQDVTQY
TRBJ2-3 TRBV10-1 ASSESSTDTQY
TRBJ2-7 TRBV6-2/TRBV6-3 ASSYSGTGTGYEQY
TRBJ1-1 TRBV30 AWSRDRNTEAF
TRBJ2-3 TRBV20-1 SASPSGAFSRTDTQY
TRBJ1-1 TRBV2 ASKMGQGTNTEAF
TRBJ2-3 TRBV5-1 ASSSGMARSTDTQY